This is a list of T cell receptor beta chains from one sample in a study of CD8+ T cells in alopecia areata. TCRdb's copy holds only in-frame clones and misses some; the assay was immunoSEQ multiplex PCR. The table lists about 250,000 clones, about 68% of them singletons. This sample comprised CD4+ T cells sorted from blood, obtained at week 0. These receptors originate from a human donor with alopecia areata. The CDR3 runs from the conserved cysteine through the conserved F or W. The D gene is left open where the match is weak. The size entry is marked missing in some rows and otherwise reads once, few, many or a size class.

>TRBJ2-7|few|TRBV2|NA
CASSVVGEQYF
TGTGCCAGCAGTGTCGTAGGGGAGCAGTACTTC
>TRBJ2-3|few|TRBV30|NA
CAWVGADGDTQYF
TGTGCCTGGGTGGGGGCCGACGGAGATACGCAGTATTTT
>TRBJ2-7|NA|TRBV4-1|NA
CASSRISSYEQYF
TGCGCCAGCAGCCGTATTAGCTCCTACGAGCAGTACTTC
>TRBJ1-6|NA|TRBV30|NA
CAWSPDSVSFSPLHF
TGTGCCTGGAGTCCCGACAGCGTTTCTTTCTCACCCCTCCACTTT
>TRBJ2-1|once|TRBV4-1|TRBD2
CASSQDKQRGGLVHEQFF
TGCGCCAGCAGCCAAGATAAGCAGCGGGGGGGCCTTGTACATGAGCAGTTCTTC
>TRBJ1-2|once|TRBV29-1|NA
CSVEDPGLGGYTF
TGCAGCGTTGAAGATCCGGGGTTGGGTGGCTACACCTTC
>TRBJ2-1|NA|TRBV30|NA
CAWSVSRTGKQFF
TGTGCCTGGAGTGTATCCCGGACGGGCAAGCAGTTCTTC
>TRBJ2-2|NA|TRBV7-3|NA
CASSPQGAGELFF
TGTGCCAGCAGCCCCCAGGGTGCCGGGGAGCTGTTTTTT
>TRBJ1-1|NA|TRBV25-1|TRBD1
CASRQGLGNTEAFF
TGTGCCAGCAGACAGGGGCTCGGGAACACTGAAGCTTTCTTT
>TRBJ2-5|NA|TRBV7-2|NA
CASSPSWGAAETQYF
TGTGCCAGCAGCCCCAGCTGGGGGGCCGCAGAGACCCAGTACTTC
>TRBJ2-1|few|TRBV5-1|TRBD1
CASSGQGAGEQFF
TGCGCCAGCAGCGGGCAGGGGGCTGGTGAGCAGTTCTTC
>TRBJ2-5|few|TRBV15|TRBD2
CATGSGGPQETQYF
TGTGCCACCGGGAGCGGGGGGCCCCAAGAGACCCAGTACTTC
>TRBJ1-6|NA|TRBV4-1|TRBD1
CASSHKSGDQTGGSPLHF
TGCGCCAGCAGCCACAAAAGCGGAGATCAGACAGGGGGATCACCCCTCCACTTT
>TRBJ1-4|NA|TRBV30|NA
CAWEGVRVGKLFF
TGTGCCTGGGAGGGAGTGCGTGTCGGGAAACTGTTTTTT
>TRBJ1-1|NA|TRBV29-1|NA
CSSRVATSGTEAFF
TGCAGCTCCAGAGTGGCGACATCGGGCACTGAAGCTTTCTTT